The rows below give T cell receptor beta chains drawn from one sample of a study of blood T cell repertoires in COVID-19. Sequencing was performed with immunoSEQ multiplex PCR; in TCRdb, only in-frame clones are kept and a portion is missing. The data hold around 380,000 clones, with 81% observed a single time. The sequencing sample was made of peripheral blood. The receptors stem from a human donor with acute or convalescent COVID-19. The donor label of this sample is uncertain. Each CDR3 is given with its conserved first and last residue. Each record gives: clone size, J gene, D gene, V gene, CDR3 protein, CDR3 DNA. The D gene is left open where the match is weak. Only some rows state a clone size, as once, few, many or a class for expanded clones.

abundance: .
j_gene: TRBJ2-3
d_gene: TRBD2
v_gene: TRBV27
CDR3aa: CASSGLAGTSWGTDTQYF
CDR3nt: TGTGCCAGCAGTGGACTAGCGGGGACCTCCTGGGGCACAGATACGCAGTATTTT

abundance: .
j_gene: TRBJ1-5
d_gene: TRBD1
v_gene: TRBV11-2
CDR3aa: CASSLEGGSNQPQHF
CDR3nt: TGTGCCAGCAGCTTAGAAGGGGGCAGCAATCAGCCCCAGCATTTT

abundance: .
j_gene: TRBJ2-6
d_gene: TRBD1
v_gene: TRBV6-1
CDR3aa: CASSAPKDRGTSGANVLTF
CDR3nt: TGTGCCAGCAGTGCCCCGAAGGACAGGGGAACCTCTGGGGCCAACGTCCTGACTTTC

abundance: .
j_gene: TRBJ2-3
d_gene: TRBD2
v_gene: TRBV5-4
CDR3aa: CASSLGIAGVRGTDTQYF
CDR3nt: TGTGCCAGCAGCTTAGGTATAGCGGGGGTGCGGGGCACAGATACGCAGTATTTT

abundance: .
j_gene: TRBJ2-5
d_gene: TRBD2
v_gene: TRBV3-1/TRBV3-2
CDR3aa: CASSPLKVGAGGETQYF
CDR3nt: TGTGCCAGCAGCCCCCTTAAAGTTGGAGCGGGGGGGGAGACCCAGTACTTC

abundance: .
j_gene: TRBJ1-1
d_gene: TRBD1
v_gene: TRBV10-1
CDR3aa: CASSLTGYTEAFF
CDR3nt: TGCGCCAGCAGTCTGACAGGGTACACTGAAGCTTTCTTT

abundance: .
j_gene: TRBJ1-5
d_gene: TRBD1
v_gene: TRBV2
CDR3aa: CASSRDRGHQPQHF
CDR3nt: TGTGCCAGCAGCCGGGACAGGGGGCATCAGCCCCAGCATTTT

abundance: few
j_gene: TRBJ2-7
d_gene: .
v_gene: TRBV10-2
CDR3aa: CASSGQGSLEQYF
CDR3nt: TGCGCCAGCAGTGGGCAGGGGAGTCTCGAGCAGTACTTC

abundance: .
j_gene: TRBJ2-7
d_gene: TRBD2
v_gene: TRBV3-1/TRBV3-2
CDR3aa: CASSPNYVAGGSYEQYF
CDR3nt: TGTGCCAGCAGCCCGAATTATGTAGCGGGAGGTTCCTACGAGCAGTACTTC

abundance: .
j_gene: TRBJ2-1
d_gene: TRBD2
v_gene: TRBV11-2
CDR3aa: CASSFGLAGSIQFF
CDR3nt: TGTGCCAGCAGCTTCGGACTAGCGGGAAGTATACAGTTCTTC

abundance: .
j_gene: TRBJ1-4
d_gene: .
v_gene: TRBV6-1
CDR3aa: CASSEQYNEKLFF
CDR3nt: TGTGCCAGCAGTGAACAGTATAATGAAAAACTGTTTTTT

abundance: .
j_gene: TRBJ1-2
d_gene: .
v_gene: TRBV30
CDR3aa: CAWSRAGWEYGYTF
CDR3nt: TGTGCCTGGAGTAGGGCAGGTTGGGAGTATGGCTACACCTTC

abundance: .
j_gene: TRBJ1-3
d_gene: TRBD1
v_gene: TRBV5-1
CDR3aa: CASSLSTTGGYSGNTIYF
CDR3nt: TGCGCCAGCAGCTTATCTACCACAGGGGGCTATTCTGGAAACACCATATATTTT

abundance: .
j_gene: TRBJ2-4
d_gene: .
v_gene: TRBV19
CDR3aa: CASSSLAKNIQYF
CDR3nt: TGTGCCAGTAGTTCCCTAGCCAAAAACATTCAGTACTTC

abundance: .
j_gene: TRBJ1-2
d_gene: .
v_gene: TRBV5-1
CDR3aa: CASSPGPGNYGYTF
CDR3nt: TGCGCCAGCAGCCCGGGTCCAGGGAACTATGGCTACACCTTC

abundance: .
j_gene: TRBJ2-2
d_gene: .
v_gene: TRBV12-5
CDR3aa: CASGLPLSSVQNTGELFF
CDR3nt: TGTGCTAGTGGTTTGCCCCTTTCTAGCGTTCAGAACACCGGGGAGCTGTTTTTT

abundance: few
j_gene: TRBJ2-1
d_gene: .
v_gene: TRBV19
CDR3aa: CASSTRGLAASYNEQFF
CDR3nt: TGTGCCAGTAGTACCCGGGGGCTAGCGGCCTCCTACAATGAGCAGTTCTTC

abundance: .
j_gene: TRBJ2-5
d_gene: TRBD2
v_gene: TRBV2
CDR3aa: CASSVAGAGQETQYF
CDR3nt: TGTGCCAGCAGTGTAGCCGGAGCGGGGCAAGAGACCCAGTACTTC

abundance: .
j_gene: TRBJ1-1
d_gene: .
v_gene: TRBV5-4
CDR3aa: CASSGVLGNTEAFF
CDR3nt: TGTGCCAGTTCCGGGGTTTTGGGGAACACTGAAGCTTTCTTT

abundance: .
j_gene: TRBJ1-2
d_gene: TRBD1
v_gene: TRBV19
CDR3aa: CAKTPGQDPYGYTF
CDR3nt: TGTGCTAAAACTCCGGGACAGGACCCCTATGGCTACACCTTC

abundance: .
j_gene: TRBJ2-7
d_gene: .
v_gene: TRBV6-6
CDR3aa: CASSYVLGVYEQYF
CDR3nt: TGTGCCAGCAGTTACGTCCTGGGAGTCTACGAGCAGTACTTC

abundance: .
j_gene: TRBJ1-1
d_gene: TRBD1
v_gene: TRBV27
CDR3aa: CASSDHRGNTEAFF
CDR3nt: TGTGCCAGCAGTGACCACAGGGGAAACACTGAAGCTTTCTTT

abundance: .
j_gene: TRBJ2-7
d_gene: .
v_gene: TRBV27
CDR3aa: CASSSWSIPGSAVF
CDR3nt: TGTGCCAGCAGTTCTTGGAGCATACCGGGATCTGCCGTCTTC

abundance: .
j_gene: TRBJ1-6
d_gene: TRBD1
v_gene: TRBV5-1
CDR3aa: CASSLGDSNSPLHF
CDR3nt: TGCGCCAGCAGCTTGGGGGACAGTAATTCACCCCTCCACTTT

abundance: .
j_gene: TRBJ2-3
d_gene: .
v_gene: TRBV5-6
CDR3aa: CASSAAGSTTDTQYF
CDR3nt: TGTGCCAGCAGCGCGGCGGGGTCAACCACAGATACGCAGTATTTT

abundance: .
j_gene: TRBJ1-1
d_gene: .
v_gene: TRBV10-3
CDR3aa: CAISDISRGRQEAFF
CDR3nt: TGTGCCATCAGTGATATAAGCAGGGGACGTCAAGAAGCTTTCTTT

abundance: .
j_gene: TRBJ2-1
d_gene: .
v_gene: TRBV2
CDR3aa: CASGQGPNNEQFF
CDR3nt: TGTGCCAGCGGGCAGGGGCCCAACAATGAGCAGTTCTTC

abundance: .
j_gene: TRBJ2-1
d_gene: TRBD2
v_gene: TRBV2
CDR3aa: CASSELAGNNEQFF
CDR3nt: TGTGCCAGCAGTGAACTAGCGGGAAACAATGAGCAGTTCTTC

abundance: once
j_gene: TRBJ2-7
d_gene: .
v_gene: TRBV5-1
CDR3aa: CASSALGGRRSYEQYF
CDR3nt: TGCGCCAGCAGCGCCCTCGGAGGGCGTCGGTCCTACGAGCAGTACTTC

abundance: few
j_gene: TRBJ1-6
d_gene: .
v_gene: TRBV4-1
CDR3aa: CASRRTSSYNSPLHF
CDR3nt: TGCGCCAGCAGACGCACCAGCTCCTATAATTCACCCCTCCACTTT

abundance: .
j_gene: TRBJ2-5
d_gene: TRBD2
v_gene: TRBV7-8
CDR3aa: CASTPTGGALKTQYF
CDR3nt: TGTGCCAGCACCCCGACCGGGGGGGCTTTGAAGACCCAGTACTTC

abundance: .
j_gene: TRBJ1-6
d_gene: .
v_gene: TRBV30
CDR3aa: CAWNSHSYNSPLHF
CDR3nt: TGTGCCTGGAACAGCCACTCCTATAATTCACCCCTCCACTTT

abundance: .
j_gene: TRBJ1-1
d_gene: .
v_gene: TRBV5-1
CDR3aa: CASSSTGPNTEAFF
CDR3nt: TGCGCCAGCAGCTCCACAGGGCCCAACACTGAAGCTTTCTTT

abundance: once
j_gene: TRBJ1-1
d_gene: TRBD1
v_gene: TRBV2
CDR3aa: CASSKTGQGGFHTEAFF
CDR3nt: TGTGCCAGCAGTAAAACCGGACAGGGGGGATTCCACACTGAAGCTTTCTTT

abundance: .
j_gene: TRBJ1-3
d_gene: TRBD1
v_gene: TRBV7-2
CDR3aa: CASSKDRGGNTIYF
CDR3nt: TGTGCCAGCAGCAAGGACAGGGGGGGGAACACCATATATTTT

abundance: .
j_gene: TRBJ1-1
d_gene: .
v_gene: TRBV12-3/TRBV12-4
CDR3aa: CASSLQGNTEAFF
CDR3nt: TGTGCCAGCAGCCTACAGGGTAACACTGAAGCTTTCTTT

abundance: .
j_gene: TRBJ2-1
d_gene: .
v_gene: TRBV15
CDR3aa: CATHTPVGGHNEQFF
CDR3nt: TGTGCCACCCACACTCCTGTAGGGGGTCACAATGAGCAGTTCTTC

abundance: .
j_gene: TRBJ1-1
d_gene: .
v_gene: TRBV5-6
CDR3aa: CASSLVGVPSTEAFF
CDR3nt: TGTGCCAGCAGCTTGGTCGGAGTCCCCAGCACTGAAGCTTTCTTT

abundance: .
j_gene: TRBJ1-1
d_gene: TRBD1
v_gene: TRBV2
CDR3aa: CASAKRGGRTEAFF
CDR3nt: TGTGCCAGCGCAAAGAGAGGGGGCAGGACTGAAGCTTTCTTT

abundance: .
j_gene: TRBJ2-1
d_gene: .
v_gene: TRBV14
CDR3aa: CASSQGAGYNEQFF
CDR3nt: TGTGCCAGCAGCCAGGGGGCCGGATACAATGAGCAGTTCTTC

abundance: .
j_gene: TRBJ2-5
d_gene: TRBD2
v_gene: TRBV7-2
CDR3aa: CASSLTRGERETQYF
CDR3nt: TGTGCCAGCAGCTTAACCCGGGGGGAGAGAGAGACCCAGTACTTC

abundance: .
j_gene: TRBJ2-7
d_gene: .
v_gene: TRBV20-1
CDR3aa: CSARDRLEQYF
CDR3nt: TGCAGTGCTAGAGACCGTCTTGAGCAGTACTTC

abundance: once
j_gene: TRBJ1-1
d_gene: .
v_gene: TRBV29-1
CDR3aa: CSVKRGWVNTEAFF
CDR3nt: TGCAGCGTTAAAAGGGGTTGGGTGAACACTGAAGCTTTCTTT

abundance: .
j_gene: TRBJ1-4
d_gene: .
v_gene: TRBV29-1
CDR3aa: CSVGYGAAGNEKLFF
CDR3nt: TGCAGCGTTGGATACGGGGCAGCGGGGAATGAAAAACTGTTTTTT

abundance: .
j_gene: TRBJ1-3
d_gene: .
v_gene: TRBV5-1
CDR3aa: CASSFDSFSGNTIYF
CDR3nt: TGCGCCAGCAGCTTTGACAGCTTCTCTGGAAACACCATATATTTT

abundance: .
j_gene: TRBJ2-7
d_gene: TRBD1
v_gene: TRBV5-1
CDR3aa: CASSKSDGQVYEQYF
CDR3nt: TGCGCCAGCAGCAAGTCAGACGGACAGGTCTACGAGCAGTACTTC

abundance: .
j_gene: TRBJ2-7
d_gene: .
v_gene: TRBV12-3/TRBV12-4
CDR3aa: CASSFSRVYEQYF
CDR3nt: TGTGCCAGCAGTTTTTCCCGGGTCTACGAGCAGTACTTC

abundance: .
j_gene: TRBJ1-5
d_gene: TRBD1
v_gene: TRBV2
CDR3aa: CASSRTGDGNQPQHF
CDR3nt: TGTGCCAGCAGTCGGACAGGGGATGGCAATCAGCCCCAGCATTTT

abundance: once
j_gene: TRBJ2-1
d_gene: TRBD2
v_gene: TRBV4-1
CDR3aa: CASSQDNDGAGGLGNEQFF
CDR3nt: TGCGCCAGCAGCCAAGATAACGATGGAGCGGGGGGCCTCGGGAATGAGCAGTTCTTC

abundance: .
j_gene: TRBJ2-7
d_gene: TRBD1
v_gene: TRBV19
CDR3aa: CASSDRDYEQYF
CDR3nt: TGTGCCAGTAGTGACAGGGACTACGAGCAGTACTTC

abundance: .
j_gene: TRBJ2-3
d_gene: TRBD2
v_gene: TRBV5-6
CDR3aa: CASERLATDTQYF
CDR3nt: TGTGCCAGCGAACGACTAGCGACAGATACGCAGTATTTT

abundance: .
j_gene: TRBJ2-3
d_gene: TRBD1
v_gene: TRBV27
CDR3aa: CASTKGQGWSTDTQYF
CDR3nt: TGTGCCAGCACTAAAGGACAGGGTTGGAGCACAGATACGCAGTATTTT

abundance: .
j_gene: TRBJ2-7
d_gene: TRBD2
v_gene: TRBV7-2
CDR3aa: CASSLYGTSGIYEQYF
CDR3nt: TGTGCCAGCAGCTTATACGGGACTAGCGGTATTTACGAGCAGTACTTC

abundance: .
j_gene: TRBJ1-5
d_gene: .
v_gene: TRBV21-1
CDR3aa: CARVGRRTVPYSNQPQHF
CDR3nt: TGTGCCAGGGTCGGCCGTCGGACAGTACCATATAGCAATCAGCCCCAGCATTTT

abundance: .
j_gene: TRBJ2-3
d_gene: .
v_gene: TRBV2
CDR3aa: CASRSQQSSTDTQYF
CDR3nt: TGTGCCAGCAGGTCACAGCAGTCTAGCACAGATACGCAGTATTTT

abundance: .
j_gene: TRBJ2-1
d_gene: TRBD2
v_gene: TRBV6-5
CDR3aa: CASSYTIAGGYNEQFF
CDR3nt: TGTGCCAGCAGTTACACCATAGCGGGGGGGTACAATGAGCAGTTCTTC

abundance: .
j_gene: TRBJ2-2
d_gene: TRBD2
v_gene: TRBV14
CDR3aa: CASSQYGGTGELFF
CDR3nt: TGTGCCAGCAGCCAATACGGGGGGACCGGGGAGCTGTTTTTT

abundance: .
j_gene: TRBJ2-5
d_gene: TRBD2
v_gene: TRBV5-1
CDR3aa: CASSFPLAGFQETQYF
CDR3nt: TGCGCCAGCAGCTTCCCGCTAGCGGGATTTCAAGAGACCCAGTACTTC

abundance: .
j_gene: TRBJ1-6
d_gene: TRBD1
v_gene: TRBV18
CDR3aa: CASSPTFRQGGDSPLHF
CDR3nt: TGTGCCAGCTCACCGACATTTCGACAGGGCGGGGATTCACCCCTCCACTTT

abundance: .
j_gene: TRBJ2-3
d_gene: .
v_gene: TRBV4-1
CDR3aa: CASSQDRLVADTQYF
CDR3nt: TGCGCCAGCAGCCAAGATCGGCTAGTGGCAGATACGCAGTATTTT